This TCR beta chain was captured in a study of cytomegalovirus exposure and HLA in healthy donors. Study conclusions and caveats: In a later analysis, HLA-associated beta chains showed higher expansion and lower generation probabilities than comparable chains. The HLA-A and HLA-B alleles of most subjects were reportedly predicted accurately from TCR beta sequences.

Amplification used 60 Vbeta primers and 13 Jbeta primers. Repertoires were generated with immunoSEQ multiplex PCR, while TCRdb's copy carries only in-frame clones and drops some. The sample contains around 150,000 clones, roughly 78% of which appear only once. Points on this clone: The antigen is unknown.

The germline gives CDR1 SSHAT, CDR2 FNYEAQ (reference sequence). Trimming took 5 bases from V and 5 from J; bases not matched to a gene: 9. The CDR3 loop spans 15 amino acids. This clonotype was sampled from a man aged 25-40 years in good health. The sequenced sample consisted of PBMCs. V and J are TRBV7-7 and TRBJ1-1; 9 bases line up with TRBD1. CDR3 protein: CASSLGTGRGTEAFF. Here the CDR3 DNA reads TGTGCCAGCAGCCTCGGGACAGGGAGAGGGACTGAAGCTTTCTTT. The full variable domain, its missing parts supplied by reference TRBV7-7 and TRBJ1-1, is GAGVSQSPRYKVTKRGQDVTLRCDPISSHATLYWYQQALGQGPEFLTYFNYEAQPDKSGLPSDRFSAERPEGSISTLTIQRTEQRDSAMYRCASSLGTGRGTEAFFGQGTRLTVV.